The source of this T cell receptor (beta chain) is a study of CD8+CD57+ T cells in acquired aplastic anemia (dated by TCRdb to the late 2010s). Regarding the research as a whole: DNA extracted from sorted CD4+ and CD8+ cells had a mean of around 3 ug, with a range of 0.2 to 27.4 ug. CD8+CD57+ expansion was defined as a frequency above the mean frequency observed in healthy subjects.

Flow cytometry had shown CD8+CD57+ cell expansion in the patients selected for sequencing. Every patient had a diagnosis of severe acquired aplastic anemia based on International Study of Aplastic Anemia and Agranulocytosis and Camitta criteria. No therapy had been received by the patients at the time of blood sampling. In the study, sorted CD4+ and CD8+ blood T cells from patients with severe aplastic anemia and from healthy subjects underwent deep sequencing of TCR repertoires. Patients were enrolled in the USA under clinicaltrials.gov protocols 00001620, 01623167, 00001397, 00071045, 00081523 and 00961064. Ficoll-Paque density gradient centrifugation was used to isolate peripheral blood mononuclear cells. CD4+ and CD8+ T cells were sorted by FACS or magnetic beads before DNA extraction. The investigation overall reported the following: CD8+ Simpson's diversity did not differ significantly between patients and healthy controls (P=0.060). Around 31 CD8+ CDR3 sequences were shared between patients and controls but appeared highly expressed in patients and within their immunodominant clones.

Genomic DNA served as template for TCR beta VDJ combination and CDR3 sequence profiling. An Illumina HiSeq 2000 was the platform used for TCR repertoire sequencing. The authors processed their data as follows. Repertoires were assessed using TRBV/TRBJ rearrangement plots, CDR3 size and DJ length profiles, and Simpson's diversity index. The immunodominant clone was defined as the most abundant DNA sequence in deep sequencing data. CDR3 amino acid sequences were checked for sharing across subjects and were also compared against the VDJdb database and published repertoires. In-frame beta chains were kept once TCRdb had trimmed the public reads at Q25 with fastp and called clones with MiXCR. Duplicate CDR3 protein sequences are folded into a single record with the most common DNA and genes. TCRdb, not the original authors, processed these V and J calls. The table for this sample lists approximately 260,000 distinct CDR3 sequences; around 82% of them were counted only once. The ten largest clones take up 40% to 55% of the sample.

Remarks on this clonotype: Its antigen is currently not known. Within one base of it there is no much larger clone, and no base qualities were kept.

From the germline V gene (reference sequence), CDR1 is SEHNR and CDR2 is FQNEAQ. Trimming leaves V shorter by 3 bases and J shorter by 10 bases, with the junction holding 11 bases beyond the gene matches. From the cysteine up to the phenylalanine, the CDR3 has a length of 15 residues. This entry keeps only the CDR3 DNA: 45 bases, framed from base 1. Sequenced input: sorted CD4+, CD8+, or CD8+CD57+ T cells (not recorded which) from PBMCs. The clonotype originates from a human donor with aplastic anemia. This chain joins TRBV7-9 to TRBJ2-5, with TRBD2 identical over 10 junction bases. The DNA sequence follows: TGTGCCAGCAGCTTGGCCAGAAGCGGGGGGGACGACCAGTACTTC. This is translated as CASSLARSGGDDQYF.